The 2 T cell receptor beta chains below were found in one sample sequenced in a study of blood T cell repertoires in COVID-19. Assay used: immunoSEQ multiplex PCR; TCRdb lists only in-frame clones, some missing. The table records hundreds of thousands of clones, approximately 86% of them present only once. The sample consisted of peripheral blood. The receptors come from a woman in her thirties with COVID-19, enrolled during active disease.

This rearrangement joins TRBV9 to TRBJ2-7; no firm D call. The V gene's germline CDR1 is SGDLS and CDR2 YYNGEE. Trimming shortened V by 0 bases and J by 0 bases, and 10 bases separated the two germline ends. The length of the CDR3 is 15 residues. This chain's CDR3 is CASSVGARFSYEQYF. The CDR3 DNA follows: TGTGCCAGCAGCGTAGGAGCCCGATTCTCCTACGAGCAGTACTTC.

The chain combines TRBV5-1 with TRBJ1-2, with unresolved D. Germline-derived CDR1 and CDR2 are SGHRS and YFSETQ. Between the trimmed V and J ends, which lost 4 bases and 8 bases, there was a span of 21 bases. This CDR3 is 15 amino acids long. The CDR3 loop is CASSLGGPGSGGYTF. The CDR3 bases are TGCGCCAGCAGCCTGGGTGGCCCGGGATCTGGAGGCTACACCTTC.